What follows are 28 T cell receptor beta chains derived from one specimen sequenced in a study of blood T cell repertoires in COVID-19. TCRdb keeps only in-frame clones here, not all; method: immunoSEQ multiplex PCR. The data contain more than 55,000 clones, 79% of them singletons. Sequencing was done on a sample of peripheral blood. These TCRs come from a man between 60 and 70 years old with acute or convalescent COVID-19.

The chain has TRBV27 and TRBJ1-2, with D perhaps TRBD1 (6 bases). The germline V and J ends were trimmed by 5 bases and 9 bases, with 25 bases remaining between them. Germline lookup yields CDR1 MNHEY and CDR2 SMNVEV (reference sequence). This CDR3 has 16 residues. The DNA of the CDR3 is TGTGCCAGCAGTCCCGACCCCCGGGACACAGGGAGAAGCTACACCTTC. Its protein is CASSPDPRDTGRSYTF.

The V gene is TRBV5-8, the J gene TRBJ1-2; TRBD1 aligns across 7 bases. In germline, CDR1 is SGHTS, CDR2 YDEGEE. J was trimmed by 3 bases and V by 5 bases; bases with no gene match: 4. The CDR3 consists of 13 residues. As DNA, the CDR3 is TGTGCCAGCAGTCTTGGACAGGACTATGGCTACACCTTC. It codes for CASSLGQDYGYTF.

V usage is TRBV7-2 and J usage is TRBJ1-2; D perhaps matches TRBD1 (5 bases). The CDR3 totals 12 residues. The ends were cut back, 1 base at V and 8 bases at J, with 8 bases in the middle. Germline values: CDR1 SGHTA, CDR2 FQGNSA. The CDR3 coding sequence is TGTGCCAGCAGCTTAGGCGGGGGAGGCTACACCTTC. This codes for CASSLGGGGYTF.

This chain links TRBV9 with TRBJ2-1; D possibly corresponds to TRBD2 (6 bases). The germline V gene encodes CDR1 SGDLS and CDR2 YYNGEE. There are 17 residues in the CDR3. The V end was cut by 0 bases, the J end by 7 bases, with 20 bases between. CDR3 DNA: TGTGCCAGCAGCGTAGCTCTTGAACTAGCAATGAATAATGAGCAGTTCTTC. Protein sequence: CASSVALELAMNNEQFF.

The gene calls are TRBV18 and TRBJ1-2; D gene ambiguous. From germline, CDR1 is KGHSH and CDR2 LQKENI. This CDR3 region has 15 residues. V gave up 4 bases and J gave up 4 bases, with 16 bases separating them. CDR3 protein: CASSLDWSAGYGYTF. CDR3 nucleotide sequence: TGTGCCAGCTCACTAGATTGGTCGGCGGGCTATGGCTACACCTTC.

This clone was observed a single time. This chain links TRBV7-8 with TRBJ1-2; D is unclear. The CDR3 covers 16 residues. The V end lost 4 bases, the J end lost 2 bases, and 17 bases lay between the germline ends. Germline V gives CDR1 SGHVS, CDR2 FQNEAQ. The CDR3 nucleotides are TGTGCCAGCAGCTCCATTCGCGGGCCACTGAACTATGGCTACACCTTC. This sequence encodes CASSSIRGPLNYGYTF.

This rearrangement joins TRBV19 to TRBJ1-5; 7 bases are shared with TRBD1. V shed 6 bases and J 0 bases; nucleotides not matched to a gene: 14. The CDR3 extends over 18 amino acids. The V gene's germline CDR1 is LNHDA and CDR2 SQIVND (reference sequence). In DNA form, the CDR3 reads TGTGCCAGTAGCCCCCGGGAGGGTAGACAGGGTAGCAATCAGCCCCAGCATTTT. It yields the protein CASSPREGRQGSNQPQHF.

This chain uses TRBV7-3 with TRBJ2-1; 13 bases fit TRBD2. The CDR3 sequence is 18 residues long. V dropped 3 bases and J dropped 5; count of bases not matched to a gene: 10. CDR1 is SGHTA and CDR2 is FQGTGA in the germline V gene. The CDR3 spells CASSLTGTSGDLNNEQFF. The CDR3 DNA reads TGTGCCAGCAGCTTGACCGGGACTAGCGGGGATTTAAACAATGAGCAGTTCTTC.

The DNA for the CDR3 is TGTGCCAGCAGCAGAGTTCCCACCGGGACAGGATACTTTAGATCGTACTATGGCTACACCTTC. It is translated as CASSRVPTGTGYFRSYYGYTF. The chain is built from TRBV21-1 and TRBJ1-2; TRBD1 reflects the table's D call only, with no check against the DNA. TRBV21-1 is reported as a pseudogene. CDR3 size: 21 residues.

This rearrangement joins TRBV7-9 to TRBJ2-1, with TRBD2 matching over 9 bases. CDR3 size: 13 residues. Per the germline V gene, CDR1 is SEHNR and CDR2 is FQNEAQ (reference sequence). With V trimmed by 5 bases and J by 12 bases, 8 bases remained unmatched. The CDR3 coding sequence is TGTGCCAGCAGCCGAGCGGGGGGAGTAGTGCAGTTCTTC. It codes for CASSRAGGVVQFF.

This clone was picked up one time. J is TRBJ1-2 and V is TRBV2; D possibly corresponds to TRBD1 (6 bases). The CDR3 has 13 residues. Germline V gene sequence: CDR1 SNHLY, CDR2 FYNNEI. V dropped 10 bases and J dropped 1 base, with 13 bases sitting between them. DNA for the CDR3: TGTGCCAACCGACAGGCCAGTAACTATGGCTACACCTTC. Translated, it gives CANRQASNYGYTF.

CDR3 in amino acids: CASSSGFRGYTF. CDR3 nucleotide sequence: TGTGCCAGCAGTTCAGGGTTCCGGGGCTACACCTTC. The chain combines TRBV6-5 with TRBJ1-2; maybe TRBD1 (5 bases). This CDR3 spans 12 amino acids. V lost 4 bases and J 8 bases, leaving 11 bases between the germline ends. CDR1 is MNHEY and CDR2 is SVGAGI in the germline V gene.

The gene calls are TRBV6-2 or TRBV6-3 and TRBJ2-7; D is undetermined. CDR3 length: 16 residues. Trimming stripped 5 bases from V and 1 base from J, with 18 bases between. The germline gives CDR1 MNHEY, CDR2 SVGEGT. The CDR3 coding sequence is TGTGCCAGCAGTCTATCTAACGGGTATTCTTCCTACGAGCAGTACTTC. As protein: CASSLSNGYSSYEQYF.

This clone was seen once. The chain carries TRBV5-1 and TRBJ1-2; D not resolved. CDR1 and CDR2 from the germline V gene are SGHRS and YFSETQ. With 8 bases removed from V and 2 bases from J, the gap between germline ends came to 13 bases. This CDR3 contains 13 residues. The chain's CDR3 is CASAAGDNYGYTF. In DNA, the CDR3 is TGCGCCAGTGCGGCCGGAGACAACTATGGCTACACCTTC.

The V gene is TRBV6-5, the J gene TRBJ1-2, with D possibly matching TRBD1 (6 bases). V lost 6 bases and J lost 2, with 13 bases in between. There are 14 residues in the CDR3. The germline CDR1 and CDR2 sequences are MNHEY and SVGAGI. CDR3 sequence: CASSYQGLNYGYTF. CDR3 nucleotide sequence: TGTGCCAGCAGCTACCAGGGGCTGAACTATGGCTACACCTTC.

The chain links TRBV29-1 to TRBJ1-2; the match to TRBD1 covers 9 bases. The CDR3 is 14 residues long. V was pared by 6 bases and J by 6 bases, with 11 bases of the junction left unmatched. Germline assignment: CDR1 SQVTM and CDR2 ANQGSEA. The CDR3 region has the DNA TGCAGCGTGTTTGACCGGGACAGGGACGATGGCTACACCTTC. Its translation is CSVFDRDRDDGYTF.

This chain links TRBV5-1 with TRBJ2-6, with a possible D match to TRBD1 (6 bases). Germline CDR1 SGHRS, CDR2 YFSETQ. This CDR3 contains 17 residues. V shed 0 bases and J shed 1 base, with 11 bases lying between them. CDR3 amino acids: CASSLEGDRSGANVLTF. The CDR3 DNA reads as TGCGCCAGCAGCTTGGAGGGGGACCGTTCTGGGGCCAACGTCCTGACTTTC.

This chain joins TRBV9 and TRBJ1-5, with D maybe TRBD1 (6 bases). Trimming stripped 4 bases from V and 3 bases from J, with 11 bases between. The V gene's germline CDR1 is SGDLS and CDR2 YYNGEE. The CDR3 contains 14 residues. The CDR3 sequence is CASSPDSLNQPQHF. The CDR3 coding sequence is TGTGCCAGCAGCCCGGACAGCCTCAATCAGCCCCAGCATTTT.

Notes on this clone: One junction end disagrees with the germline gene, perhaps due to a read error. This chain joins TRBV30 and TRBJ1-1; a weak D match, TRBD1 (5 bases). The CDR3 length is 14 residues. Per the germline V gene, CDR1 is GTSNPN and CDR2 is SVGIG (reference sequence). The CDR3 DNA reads TGTGCCTCGAGTCGTAGGGGAGGGCACACTGAAGCTTTCTTT. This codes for CASSRRGGHTEAFF.

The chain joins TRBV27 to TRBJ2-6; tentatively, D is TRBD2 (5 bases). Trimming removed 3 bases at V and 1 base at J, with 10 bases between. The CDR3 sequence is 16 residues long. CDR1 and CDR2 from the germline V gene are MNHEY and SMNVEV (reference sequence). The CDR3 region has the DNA TGTGCCAGCAGTTTTAACGGAGGATCTGGGGCCAACGTCCTGACTTTC. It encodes CASSFNGGSGANVLTF.

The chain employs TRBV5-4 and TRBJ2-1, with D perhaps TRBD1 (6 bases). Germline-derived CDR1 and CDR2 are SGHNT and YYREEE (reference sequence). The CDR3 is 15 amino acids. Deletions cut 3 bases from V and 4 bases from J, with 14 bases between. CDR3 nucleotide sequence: TGTGCCAGCAGCTCACGGGACACATTATACAATGAGCAGTTCTTC. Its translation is CASSSRDTLYNEQFF. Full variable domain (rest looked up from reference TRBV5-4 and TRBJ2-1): ETGVTQSPTHLIKTRGQQVTLRCSSQSGHNTVSWYQQALGQGPQFIFQYYREEENGRGNFPPRFSGLQFPNYSSELNVNALELDDSALYLCASSSRDTLYNEQFFGPGTRLTVL.

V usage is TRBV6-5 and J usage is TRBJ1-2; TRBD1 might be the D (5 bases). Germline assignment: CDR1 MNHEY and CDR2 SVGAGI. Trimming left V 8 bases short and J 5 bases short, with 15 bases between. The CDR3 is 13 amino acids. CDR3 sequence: CASGHPQRYGYTF. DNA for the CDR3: TGTGCCAGCGGACATCCTCAACGGTATGGCTACACCTTC.

Written as DNA, the CDR3 is TGTGCCATCAGTGAACAGGGATCAACCTATGGCTACACCTTC. Translated: CAISEQGSTYGYTF. The chain recombines TRBV10-3 with TRBJ1-2, with D maybe TRBD1 (6 bases). Germline assignment: CDR1 ENHRY and CDR2 SYGVKD. The V and J ends lost 3 bases and 4 bases respectively, with 12 bases between them. The CDR3 is made up of 14 amino acids.

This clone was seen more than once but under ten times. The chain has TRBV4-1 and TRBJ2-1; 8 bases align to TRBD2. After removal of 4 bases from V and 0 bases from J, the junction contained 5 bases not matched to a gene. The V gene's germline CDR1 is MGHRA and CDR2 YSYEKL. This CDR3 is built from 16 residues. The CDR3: CASSPGGGHSYNEQFF. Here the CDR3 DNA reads TGCGCCAGCAGCCCGGGCGGGGGGCACTCCTACAATGAGCAGTTCTTC.

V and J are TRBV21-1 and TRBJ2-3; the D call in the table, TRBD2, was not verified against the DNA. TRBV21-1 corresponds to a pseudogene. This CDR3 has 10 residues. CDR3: CASSKAAEYF. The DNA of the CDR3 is TGTGCCAGCAGCAAAGCCGCGGAGTATTTT.

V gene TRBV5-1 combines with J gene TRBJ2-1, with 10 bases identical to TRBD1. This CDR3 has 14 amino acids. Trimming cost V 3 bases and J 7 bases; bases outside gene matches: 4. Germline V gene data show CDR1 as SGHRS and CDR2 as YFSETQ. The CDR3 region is CASSSSGQGNEQFF. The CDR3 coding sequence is TGCGCCAGCAGCTCTTCGGGACAGGGGAATGAGCAGTTCTTC.

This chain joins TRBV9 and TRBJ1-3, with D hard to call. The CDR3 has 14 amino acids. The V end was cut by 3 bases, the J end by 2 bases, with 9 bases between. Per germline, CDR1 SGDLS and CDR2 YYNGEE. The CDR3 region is CASSAPLAGNTIYF. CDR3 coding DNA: TGTGCCAGCAGCGCCCCGTTAGCTGGAAACACCATATATTTT.

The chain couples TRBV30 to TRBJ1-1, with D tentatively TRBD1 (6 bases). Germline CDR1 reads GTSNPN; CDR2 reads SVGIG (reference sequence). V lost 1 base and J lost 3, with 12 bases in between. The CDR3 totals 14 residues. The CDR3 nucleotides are TGTGCCTGGAGTGGAGCAGGGGCGGACACTGAAGCTTTCTTT. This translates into CAWSGAGADTEAFF.